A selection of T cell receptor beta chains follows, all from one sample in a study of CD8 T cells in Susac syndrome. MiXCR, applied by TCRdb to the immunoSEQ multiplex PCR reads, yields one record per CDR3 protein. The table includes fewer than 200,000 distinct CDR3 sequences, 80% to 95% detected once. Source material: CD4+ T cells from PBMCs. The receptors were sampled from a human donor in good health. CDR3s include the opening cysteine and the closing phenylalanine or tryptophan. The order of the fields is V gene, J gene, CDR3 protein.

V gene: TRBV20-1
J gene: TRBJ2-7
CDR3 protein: CSAIRDTSEQYF

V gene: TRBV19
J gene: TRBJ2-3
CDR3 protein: CASRNRGSDTQYF

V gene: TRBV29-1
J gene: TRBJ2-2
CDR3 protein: CSVGQGASTGELFF

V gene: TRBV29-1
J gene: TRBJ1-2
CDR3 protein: CSATGQGGRNGYTF

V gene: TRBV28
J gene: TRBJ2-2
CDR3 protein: CASRHREELFF

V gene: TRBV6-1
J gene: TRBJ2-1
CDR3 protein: CASSPGHEQFF

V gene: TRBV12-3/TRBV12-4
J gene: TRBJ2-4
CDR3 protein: CASSPQTGQNIQYF

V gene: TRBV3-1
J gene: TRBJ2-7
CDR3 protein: CASSPPPGQSSYEQYF

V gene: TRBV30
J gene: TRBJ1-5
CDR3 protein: CAWSISRDQPQHF

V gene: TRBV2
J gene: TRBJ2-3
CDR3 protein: CASTLGGGGTDTQYF

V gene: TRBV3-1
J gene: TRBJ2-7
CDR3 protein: CASSRTSGSYEQYF

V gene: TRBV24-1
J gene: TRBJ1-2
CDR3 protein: CATSDGKQGGHGYTF

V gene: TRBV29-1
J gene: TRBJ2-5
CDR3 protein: CSALGRGQETQYF

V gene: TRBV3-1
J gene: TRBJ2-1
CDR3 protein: CASSRGSGGANEQFF

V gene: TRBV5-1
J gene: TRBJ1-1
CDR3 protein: CASSLVRGARTVNTEAFF

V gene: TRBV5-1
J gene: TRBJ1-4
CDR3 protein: CASSGDSSTNEKLFF

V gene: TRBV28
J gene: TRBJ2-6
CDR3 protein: CASSSLAPRANVLTF

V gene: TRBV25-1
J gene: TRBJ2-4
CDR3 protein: CASSESGGSKNIQYF

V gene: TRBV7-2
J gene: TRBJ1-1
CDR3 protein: CASSLVGVPTEAFF

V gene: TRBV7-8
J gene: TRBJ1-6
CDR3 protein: CASSWTGNSPLHF

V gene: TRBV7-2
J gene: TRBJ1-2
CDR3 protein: CASSLDGGAGYGYTF

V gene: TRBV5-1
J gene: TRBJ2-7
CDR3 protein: CASSLIPDYEQYF

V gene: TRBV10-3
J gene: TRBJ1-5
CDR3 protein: CAISEGGNSNQPQHF

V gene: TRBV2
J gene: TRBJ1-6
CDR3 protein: CASSDIFPLHF

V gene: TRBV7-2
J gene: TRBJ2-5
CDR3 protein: CASRTSGGWEETQYF

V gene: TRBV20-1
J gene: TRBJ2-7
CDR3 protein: CSARRSSSYEQYF

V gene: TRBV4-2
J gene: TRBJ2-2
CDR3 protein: CASSPSDDARNTGELFF

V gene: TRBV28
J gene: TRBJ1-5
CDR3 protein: CASSKIRYSNQPQHF

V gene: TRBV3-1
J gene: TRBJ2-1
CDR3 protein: CASSQGPKQFF

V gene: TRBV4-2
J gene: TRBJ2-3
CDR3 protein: CASRGDDTDTQYF

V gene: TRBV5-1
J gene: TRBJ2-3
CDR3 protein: CASSLDTRTDTQYF

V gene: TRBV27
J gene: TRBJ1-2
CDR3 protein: CASSFLTGAYGYTF

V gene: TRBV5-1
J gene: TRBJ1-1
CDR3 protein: CASSQRTGPSGEAFF

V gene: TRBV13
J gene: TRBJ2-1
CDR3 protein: CASSPPVDRGIPNEQFF

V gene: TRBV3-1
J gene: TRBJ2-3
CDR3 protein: CASSQPGRLPDTQYF

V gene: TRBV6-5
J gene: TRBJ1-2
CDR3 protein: CASRIDRGNGYTF

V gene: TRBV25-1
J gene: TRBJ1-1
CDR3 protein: CASSGNLDSLNTEAFF

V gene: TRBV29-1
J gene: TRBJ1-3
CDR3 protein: CSVDWGGNTIYF

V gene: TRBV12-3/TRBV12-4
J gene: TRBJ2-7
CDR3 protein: CASSLSLGRSYEQYF

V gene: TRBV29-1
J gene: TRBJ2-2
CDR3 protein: CSVEGHGELFF

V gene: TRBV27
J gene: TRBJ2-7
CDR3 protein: CASRTFAGYEQYF